This TCR beta chain was sequenced in a study of T cells in Graves' hyperthyroidism and ophthalmopathy. Broader study findings: Blood also showed most of the thyroid clonotypes that were expanded above 0.001. Before onset, ophthalmopathy was predicted by the model a median about six months earlier.

Amplified TCR beta CDR3 regions derived from RNA transcripts. During a first-round RT-PCR of the TCR CDR3, the HTBI primer set was used. TCRdb used MiXCR to reprocess the multiplex PCR reads, holding one entry per CDR3 protein. The sample consists of hundreds of thousands of distinct CDR3 sequences, 35% of them appearing once. Absent ophthalmopathy progression within 18 months defined stable Graves' hyperthyroidism. The germline V gene has CDR1 SGHTA and CDR2 FQGNSA. V was cut by 3 bases and J by 0 bases, with 15 bases left in between. The CDR3 is 16 amino acids. This clonotype has at least ten counts. The antigen remains undetermined.

This TCR derives from a woman aged 35 to 49 with Graves' hyperthyroidism. The chain combines TRBV7-2 with TRBJ2-7; D is perhaps TRBD1 or TRBD2 (5 bases each). Sequencing used blood. This chain's CDR3 is CASSFPGTVSSYEQYF. In nucleotides, the CDR3 is TGTGCCAGCAGCTTCCCCGGGACCGTAAGCTCCTACGAGCAGTACTTC.